Below are 5 T cell receptor beta chains sequenced from a single sample in a study of T cell responses to AZD1222 COVID-19 vaccine. Libraries were prepared by immunoSEQ multiplex PCR; TCRdb keeps only in-frame clonotypes and omits some of them. This table has around 100,000 clones, approximately 84% appearing once. This sample comprised peripheral blood, obtained on day 0 of AZD1222 vaccination. All receptors derive from an adult in good health.

The chain carries TRBV28 and TRBJ1-1; D unresolved. CDR1 is MDHEN, CDR2 SYDVKM, per germline. Trimming pared 5 bases from V and 0 bases from J, leaving 13 bases between. The CDR3 loop spans 15 amino acids. The CDR3 nucleotides are TGTGCCAGCAGTACTCCAGCTGTGCTGAACACTGAAGCTTTCTTT. It is translated as CASSTPAVLNTEAFF.

The chain employs TRBV28 and TRBJ2-2; TRBD1 matches 7 bases. The V gene's germline CDR1 is MDHEN and CDR2 SYDVKM. J gave up 1 base and V 3 bases, and 5 bases lay outside the gene matches. The CDR3 is 16 residues long. The CDR3 region is CASSFPGQLNTGELFF. The CDR3 DNA reads as TGTGCCAGCAGTTTTCCGGGACAGCTGAACACCGGGGAGCTGTTTTTT.

This clone was seen a single time. The V call is TRBV18, the J call TRBJ2-5, with D hard to call. Trimming took 0 bases from V and 3 from J, leaving 11 bases between them. Germline assignment: CDR1 KGHSH and CDR2 LQKENI. CDR3 length: 15 residues. The CDR3 sequence: CASSPPVTTKETQYF. In DNA form, the CDR3 reads TGTGCCAGCTCACCACCTGTGACAACCAAAGAGACCCAGTACTTC. The full variable domain, in which reference TRBV18 and TRBJ2-5 provide the parts outside the CDR3, is NAGVMQNPRHLVRRRGQEARLRCSPMKGHSHVYWYRQLPEEGLKFMVYLQKENIIDESGMPKERFSAEFPKEGPSILRIQQVVRGDSAAYFCASSPPVTTKETQYFGPGTRLLVL.

The J gene is TRBJ2-3, the V gene TRBV5-1; 11 bases match TRBD2. J gave up 6 bases and V 3 bases, and 6 bases lay outside the gene matches. The CDR3 length is 15 residues. CDR1 SGHRS and CDR2 YFSETQ come from the germline V gene. This CDR3 is CASSSVAGGEDTQYF. In nucleotides, the CDR3 is TGCGCCAGCAGCTCCGTAGCGGGAGGGGAGGATACGCAGTATTTT.

The V call is TRBV30, the J call TRBJ2-2; 9 nucleotides line up with TRBD2. There are 15 residues in the CDR3. V lost 0 bases, J lost 5 bases, and 4 bases stayed unmatched. Germline CDR1 GTSNPN, CDR2 SVGIG (reference sequence). As DNA, the CDR3 is TGTGCCTGGAGTGTAAGGCTAGCGGGGACCGGGGAGCTGTTTTTT. Amino acid sequence: CAWSVRLAGTGELFF.